The entry that follows covers one TCR beta chain sequence. This entry belongs to a study of CD8 T cells in Susac syndrome. CD8+ and CD4+ blood T cells underwent TCR beta sequencing. The multiple sclerosis control group comprised treatment-naive patients with stable or active relapsing-remitting disease. Purification of the CD8+ and CD4+ T cells relied on negative isolation, and TEMRA cells underwent FACS enrichment. With random hexamers, reverse transcription was performed on roughly 0.5 to 1 ug of RNA. With immunoSEQ multiplex PCR, TCR beta CDR3 was amplified across 54 Vbeta and 13 Jbeta. Each CDR3 protein is one row after TCRdb ran MiXCR on the immunoSEQ multiplex PCR reads. This table holds under 55,000 distinct CDR3 sequences, approximately 93% found once. Germline CDR1 is SGDLS and CDR2 is YYNGEE. This CDR3 contains 11 residues. The V end was cut by 0 bases, the J end by 7 bases, with 2 bases between.

V gene TRBV9 combines with J gene TRBJ2-1; no clear D gene. Input material: CD8+ T cells from PBMCs. The origin of this receptor is a human donor with multiple sclerosis. CDR3 nucleotide sequence: TGTGCCAGCAGCGTAGCTAATGAGCAGTTCTTC. Protein sequence: CASSVANEQFF.